The clone carrying this T cell receptor beta chain was seen more than once but under ten times. Its antigen remains unknown. The record originates from a study of T cell repertoires in cytomegalovirus infection. Whole-study findings and limits: CMV carriers with the relevant HLA were identified by cumulative public TCR beta family frequency. In two of eight donors, the top clonotype was HLA-C-restricted CMV-specific.

TCRdb processed the reads anew with MiXCR; each CDR3 protein has one entry. The repertoire consists of some 900,000 distinct CDR3 sequences, with roughly 33% occurring once and the leading ten covering around 12%. V lost 5 bases to trimming and J lost 0 bases, with 15 bases between them. This CDR3 has 16 amino acids. Germline CDR1 reads SGHVS; CDR2 reads FNYEAQ. Sample: cultured CD8+ T cells from PBMCs, taken from culture after CMV antigen stimulation. The chain recombines TRBV7-6 with TRBJ2-3; D is perhaps TRBD1 (6 bases). This TCR derives from a human donor in good health (CMV status not recorded). Some clones in this sample may be carry-over from other donors' samples. The DNA for the CDR3 is TGTGCCAGCAGCATCCCGGGACAAAGTAGCACAGATACGCAGTATTTT. Protein product: CASSIPGQSSTDTQYF.